The present T cell receptor (beta chain) was sequenced within a study of molecular identifiers for immune sequencing clone quantification. The CDR3 is 12 amino acids. Germline CDR1 reads GTSNPN; CDR2 reads SVGIG (reference sequence). Trimming took off 0 bases at V and 5 bases at J, with 6 bases between the two ends. Previously published methods and listed TCR primers were used for the bulk TCR libraries. One entry per CDR3 protein results from TCRdb running MiXCR on the PCR reads. The sample gives about 65,000 distinct CDR3 sequences, around 18% of which show up once; roughly 1.6% is in the top ten. Regarding the study as a whole: Clonotypes surpassing 20 RNA copies contained over 98% of effector molecules, versus under 1% in naive cells.

Preparation of naive CD8 libraries involved roughly 18,000 to 1,100,000 sorted cells and 10%, 30% or 50% RNA. The authors gated naive CD8 T cells as CD8+CD4-CCR7+CD45RA+ for sorting. Remarks on this clonotype: Its antigen is as yet unknown.

The sequenced sample consisted of naive CD8+ T cells from blood, with Jurkat cell RNA spiked in. Described subset: FACS-sorted CD8+CD4-CCR7+CD45RA+ naive T cells. V gene TRBV30 combines with J gene TRBJ2-3; no firm D call. This receptor was identified in a human donor in good health. Some libraries in this study had Jurkat cell RNA spiked in. The CDR3 DNA sequence: TGTGCCTGGAGTGTACAATTAGATACGCAGTATTTT. Its translation is CAWSVQLDTQYF.